The present entry profiles one T cell receptor (beta chain) with its context. No antigen is known for it. Per-nucleotide qualities are absent, and no much larger clonotype sits a single base away. Spanning cysteine to phenylalanine, the CDR3 consists of 16 amino acids. Kept here is only the CDR3 DNA, which spans 48 bases and is read in frame from base 1. V trim: 6 bases; J trim: 2 bases; unmatched bases: 9. CDR1 MNHEY and CDR2 SVGAGI were looked up in the germline V gene. During library preparation, unique molecular identifiers were attached to individual cDNA molecules so that TCRs could be counted in a quantitative, reproducible way. Per the original workflow: A median of about 89,000 TCRs per sample was observed, with a range of roughly 23,224 to 750,000. V, J and CDR3 annotation of the TCR reads was performed with the Decombinator software suite. For the PS versus PT1 abundance plots, all samples were subsampled to the same number of TCRs (28,000). TCRs were defined as expanded if absent before sensitization and observed at least eight times at the 2-week time point. TCRdb's own reprocessing of the public reads used fastp at Q25 and MiXCR and kept productive beta chains. Identical CDR3 protein sequences are pooled into one entry, listed with their most common genes and DNA. The V and J calls and clone size are TCRdb's, not the authors'. Across this sample there are a few hundred distinct CDR3 sequences, with under 40% seen only once. The ten largest account for more than 70% of the sample.

The data belong to a study of human T cells and chemical hapten exposure (dated by TCRdb to 2020 to 2022). A note on the overall study: Libraries were pooled for sequencing, and variation in per-sample TCR yields was attributed mainly to small differences in library volumes within the pool. In alopecia patients, the study followed how the peripheral blood TCR repertoire changed in vivo over primary and secondary sensitization to diphenylcyclopropenone (DPC), a hapten. Both TCR alpha and TCR beta chains were sequenced from each blood RNA sample. Overall study results and their limits: No change with DPC sensitization was found in the number of TCRs above 1 in 1000 frequency, and no evidence of global repertoire structure alterations was found. Repeated subsampling changed both the strength of the expansion versus patch-test correlation and the threshold at which the correlation became significant.

Total RNA was extracted from unfractionated whole blood that had been collected in Tempus Blood RNA tubes. The TCR was taken from a human donor who had alopecia or was a healthy volunteer (not recorded which). Some clones in this sample may be carry-over from other donors' samples. This table probably holds off-target reads from a library built for another chain. The chain is made from TRBV6-5 and TRBJ2-1; the junction holds 8 bases that match TRBD1. Sequenced input: whole blood. The DNA is as follows: TGTGCCAGCAGCTACAGCCGGGACAGGCCCTACAATGAGCAGTTCTTC. Its protein product is CASSYSRDRPYNEQFF.